A selection of T cell receptor beta chains follows, all from one sample in a study of blood T cells in healthy people across ages. MiXCR, applied by TCRdb to the 5' RACE reads, yields one record per CDR3 protein. The repertoire holds 1.5 million to 2 million distinct CDR3 sequences, with approximately 50% as singletons. Sequencing was done on a sample of blood. These receptors were collected from a woman in her forties in good health. CDR3s include the opening cysteine and the closing phenylalanine or tryptophan. The D gene is left open where the match is weak. The size of a clone is reported for some rows only, either as once, few or many, or as a class for expanded clones.

D: NA
size: NA
J: TRBJ1-6
V: TRBV20-1
CDR3: CSSGSSYNSPLHF
DNA: TGCAGCTCAGGGAGCTCCTATAATTCACCCCTCCACTTT

D: TRBD2
size: NA
J: TRBJ2-7
V: TRBV9
CDR3: CASSARSGISSYEQYF
DNA: TGTGCCAGCAGCGCCCGCAGCGGGATAAGCTCCTACGAGCAGTACTTC

D: NA
size: NA
J: TRBJ2-3
V: TRBV19
CDR3: CASSDGTIGTDTQYF
DNA: TGTGCCAGTAGTGACGGAACAATAGGCACAGATACGCAGTATTTT

D: TRBD2
size: NA
J: TRBJ2-1
V: TRBV6-2/TRBV6-3
CDR3: CASRRTSGGTNEQFF
DNA: TGTGCCAGCAGACGGACTAGCGGGGGGACCAATGAGCAGTTCTTC

D: TRBD1
size: NA
J: TRBJ2-1
V: TRBV5-1
CDR3: CASSLPQGDEQFF
DNA: TGCGCCAGCAGCCTTCCGCAGGGGGATGAGCAGTTCTTC

D: TRBD1
size: few
J: TRBJ2-5
V: TRBV28
CDR3: CASRDPGQVEETQYF
DNA: TGTGCCAGCAGGGATCCTGGACAGGTAGAAGAGACCCAGTACTTC

D: TRBD1
size: NA
J: TRBJ2-7
V: TRBV7-8
CDR3: CASSLERTGVSYEQYF
DNA: TGTGCCAGCAGCTTAGAGCGGACAGGGGTCTCCTACGAGCAGTACTTC

D: NA
size: once
J: TRBJ1-2
V: TRBV4-2
CDR3: CASSQKSGTYGYTF
DNA: TGTGCCAGCAGCCAAAAATCAGGGACATATGGCTACACCTTC

D: TRBD2
size: few
J: TRBJ2-1
V: TRBV4-3
CDR3: CASSQDPIRGDSYNEQFF
DNA: TGCGCCAGCAGCCAAGATCCGATTCGGGGGGACTCCTACAATGAGCAGTTCTTC

D: NA
size: NA
J: TRBJ2-5
V: TRBV20-1
CDR3: CSAPGTHEETQYF
DNA: TGCAGTGCCCCGGGGACACACGAAGAGACCCAGTACTTC

D: NA
size: many
J: TRBJ2-4
V: TRBV7-2
CDR3: CASSRSLGVNIQYF
DNA: TGTGCCAGCAGCCGATCCTTAGGGGTGAACATTCAGTACTTC

D: NA
size: NA
J: TRBJ2-7
V: TRBV9
CDR3: CASARGLGYEQYF
DNA: TGTGCCAGCGCGAGGGGGTTGGGCTACGAGCAGTACTTC

D: TRBD1
size: NA
J: TRBJ2-3
V: TRBV6-1
CDR3: CASSDGTDPSTDTQYF
DNA: TGTGCCAGCAGTGACGGGACAGACCCTAGCACAGATACGCAGTATTTT

D: NA
size: NA
J: TRBJ2-3
V: TRBV9
CDR3: CASSVELWEADTQYF
DNA: TGTGCCAGCAGCGTAGAATTGTGGGAGGCAGATACGCAGTATTTT

D: NA
size: few
J: TRBJ2-5
V: TRBV5-1
CDR3: CASSAKGGGETQYF
DNA: TGCGCCAGCAGCGCGAAGGGTGGAGGGGAGACCCAGTACTTC

D: TRBD1
size: few
J: TRBJ1-2
V: TRBV20-1
CDR3: CSAGQGVYGYTF
DNA: TGCAGTGCGGGACAGGGAGTCTATGGCTACACCTTC

D: TRBD2
size: NA
J: TRBJ2-5
V: TRBV11-2
CDR3: CASSFYGGKETQYF
DNA: TGTGCCAGCAGCTTTTACGGGGGGAAAGAGACCCAGTACTTC

D: TRBD1
size: NA
J: TRBJ2-2
V: TRBV7-8
CDR3: CASSLARTGVTGELFF
DNA: TGTGCCAGCAGCTTAGCCCGGACAGGGGTCACCGGGGAGCTGTTTTTT

D: NA
size: few
J: TRBJ2-7
V: TRBV4-3
CDR3: CASSRAGGGLYEQYF
DNA: TGCGCCAGCAGCCGGGCCGGGGGTGGTCTTTACGAGCAGTACTTC

D: TRBD1
size: few
J: TRBJ2-7
V: TRBV28
CDR3: CASSFVGTGGYEQYF
DNA: TGTGCCAGCAGTTTCGTTGGGACAGGGGGCTACGAGCAGTACTTC

D: NA
size: NA
J: TRBJ2-7
V: TRBV7-9
CDR3: CASSLVEGSLYEQYF
DNA: TGTGCCAGCAGCTTAGTAGAAGGCAGCCTGTACGAGCAGTACTTC

D: TRBD2
size: NA
J: TRBJ2-3
V: TRBV6-1
CDR3: CAIRGGPSPFSTDTQYF
DNA: TGTGCCATCCGGGGGGGGCCCTCCCCTTTTAGCACAGATACGCAGTATTTT

D: NA
size: NA
J: TRBJ2-3
V: TRBV7-3
CDR3: CASSLTNPGASTDTQYF
DNA: TGTGCCAGCAGCTTAACGAATCCAGGGGCTAGCACAGATACGCAGTATTTT

D: NA
size: few
J: TRBJ2-6
V: TRBV4-3
CDR3: CASSQGVTGSGSGANVLTF
DNA: TGCGCCAGCAGCCAGGGGGTAACAGGGTCTGGCTCTGGGGCCAACGTCCTGACTTTC

D: NA
size: few
J: TRBJ1-5
V: TRBV2
CDR3: CASRQQGAGLNQPQHF
DNA: TGTGCCAGCAGACAACAGGGAGCGGGGCTTAATCAGCCCCAGCATTTT

D: NA
size: NA
J: TRBJ2-7
V: TRBV6-2/TRBV6-3
CDR3: CASSNTQGKDEQYF
DNA: TGTGCCAGCAGTAACACCCAGGGGAAGGACGAGCAGTACTTC

D: NA
size: NA
J: TRBJ2-1
V: TRBV6-2/TRBV6-3
CDR3: CASSYWQYNEQFF
DNA: TGTGCCAGCAGTTACTGGCAGTACAATGAGCAGTTCTTC

D: NA
size: NA
J: TRBJ1-2
V: TRBV7-9
CDR3: CASSPPLTVSNGYTF
DNA: TGTGCCAGCAGCCCGCCCCTGACAGTATCTAATGGCTACACCTTC